This TCR beta chain comes out of a study of T cells in Graves' hyperthyroidism and ophthalmopathy. The CDR3 is made up of 16 amino acids. Germline trimming cut 3 bases from V and 0 bases from J; bases unmatched to any gene: 7. Amplified TCR beta CDR3 regions came from RNA transcripts. TCR CDR3 underwent first-round RT-PCR with the HTBI primer set. TCRdb recomputed calls from the multiplex PCR reads with MiXCR, one row per CDR3 protein. The sample has under 600,000 distinct CDR3 sequences, 15% to 20% seen once. This clonotype has a count of ten or more. The sequenced sample was blood. This chain uses TRBV12-3 or TRBV12-4 with TRBJ2-7; the match to TRBD2 covers 8 bases. The TCR originated in a woman in her thirties or forties with Graves' ophthalmopathy. Written as DNA, the CDR3 is TGTGCCAGCAGTTTCGGTAGCGGGGTGAGCTCCTACGAGCAGTACTTC. It translates to CASSFGSGVSSYEQYF.